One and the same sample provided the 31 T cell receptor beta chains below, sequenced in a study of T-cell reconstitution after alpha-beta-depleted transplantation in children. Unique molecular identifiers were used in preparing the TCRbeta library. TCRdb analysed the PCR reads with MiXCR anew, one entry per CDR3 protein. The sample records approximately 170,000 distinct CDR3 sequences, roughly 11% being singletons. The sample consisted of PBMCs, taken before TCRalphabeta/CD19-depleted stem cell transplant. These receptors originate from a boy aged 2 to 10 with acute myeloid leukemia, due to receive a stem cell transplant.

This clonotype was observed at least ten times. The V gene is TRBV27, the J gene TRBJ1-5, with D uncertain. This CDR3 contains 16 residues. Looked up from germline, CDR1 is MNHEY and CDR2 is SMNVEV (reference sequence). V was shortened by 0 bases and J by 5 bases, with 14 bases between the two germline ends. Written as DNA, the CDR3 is TGTGCCAGCAGTTTATCCCCGTATTTAGTGGATCAGCCCCAGCATTTT. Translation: CASSLSPYLVDQPQHF.

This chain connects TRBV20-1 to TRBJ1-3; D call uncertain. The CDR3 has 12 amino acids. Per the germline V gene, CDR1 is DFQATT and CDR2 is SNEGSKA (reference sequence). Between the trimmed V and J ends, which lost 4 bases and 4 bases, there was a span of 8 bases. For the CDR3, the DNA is TGCAGTGCTATTGCCCCAGGAAACACCATATATTTT. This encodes CSAIAPGNTIYF.

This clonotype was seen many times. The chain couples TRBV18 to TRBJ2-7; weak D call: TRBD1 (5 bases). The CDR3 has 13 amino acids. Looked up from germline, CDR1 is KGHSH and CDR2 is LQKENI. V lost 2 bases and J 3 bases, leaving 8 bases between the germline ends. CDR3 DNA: TGTGCCAGCTCACCATCCCAGGGCTACGAGCAGTACGTC. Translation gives CASSPSQGYEQYV.

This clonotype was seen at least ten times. The CDR3 DNA sequence: TGCGCCAGCAGCTTGGCTCTTGGGAACACCGGGGAGCTGTTTTTT. This sequence encodes CASSLALGNTGELFF. The chain has TRBV5-1 and TRBJ2-2; D not certain. The CDR3 covers 15 residues. Germline-derived CDR1 and CDR2 are SGHRS and YFSETQ. V shed 0 bases and J shed 1 base, with 7 bases lying between them.

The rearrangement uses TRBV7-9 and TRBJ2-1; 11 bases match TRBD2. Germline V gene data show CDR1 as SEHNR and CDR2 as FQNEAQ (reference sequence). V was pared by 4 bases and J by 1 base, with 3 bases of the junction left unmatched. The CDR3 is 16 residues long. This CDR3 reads CASSSRLAGSYNEQFF. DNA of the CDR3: TGTGCCAGCAGCTCCCGACTAGCGGGGTCCTACAATGAGCAGTTCTTC.

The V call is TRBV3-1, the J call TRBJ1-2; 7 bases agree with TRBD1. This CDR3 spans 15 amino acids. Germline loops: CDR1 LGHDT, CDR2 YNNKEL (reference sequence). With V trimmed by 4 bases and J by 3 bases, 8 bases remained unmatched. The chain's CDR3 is CASSPLGGADYGYTF. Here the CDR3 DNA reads TGTGCCAGCAGCCCACTAGGGGGCGCAGACTATGGCTACACCTTC.

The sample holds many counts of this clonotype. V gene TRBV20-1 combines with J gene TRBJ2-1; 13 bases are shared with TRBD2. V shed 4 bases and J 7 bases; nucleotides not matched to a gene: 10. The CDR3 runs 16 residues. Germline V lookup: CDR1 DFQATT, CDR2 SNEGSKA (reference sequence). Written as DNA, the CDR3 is TGCAGTGCTACTGGAACCGGGACTAGCGGGGTAAATGAGCAGTTCTTC. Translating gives CSATGTGTSGVNEQFF.

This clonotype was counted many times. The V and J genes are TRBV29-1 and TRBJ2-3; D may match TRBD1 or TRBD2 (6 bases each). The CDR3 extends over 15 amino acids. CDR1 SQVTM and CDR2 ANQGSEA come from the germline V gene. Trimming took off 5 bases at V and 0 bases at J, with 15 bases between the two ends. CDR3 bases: TGCAGCGTTACAGGGTTAGCGGTTAGCACAGATACGCAGTATTTT. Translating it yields CSVTGLAVSTDTQYF.

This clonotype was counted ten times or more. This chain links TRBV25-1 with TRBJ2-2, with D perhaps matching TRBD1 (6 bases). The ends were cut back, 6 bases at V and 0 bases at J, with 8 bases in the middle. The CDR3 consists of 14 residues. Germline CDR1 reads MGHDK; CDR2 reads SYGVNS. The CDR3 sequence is CASSRTANTGELFF. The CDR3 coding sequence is TGTGCCAGCAGCCGGACAGCGAACACCGGGGAGCTGTTTTTT. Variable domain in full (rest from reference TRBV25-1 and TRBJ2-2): EADIYQTPRYLVIGTGKKITLECSQTMGHDKMYWYQQDPGMELHLIHYSYGVNSTEKGDLSSESTVSRIRTEHFPLTLESARPSHTSQYLCASSRTANTGELFFGEGSRLTVL.

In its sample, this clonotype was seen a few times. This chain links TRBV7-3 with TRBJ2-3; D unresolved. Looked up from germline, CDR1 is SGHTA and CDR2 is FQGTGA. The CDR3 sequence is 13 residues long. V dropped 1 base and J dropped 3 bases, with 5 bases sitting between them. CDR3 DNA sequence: TGTGCCAGCAGCTTAAAAGGGACAGATACGCAGTATTTT. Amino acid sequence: CASSLKGTDTQYF.

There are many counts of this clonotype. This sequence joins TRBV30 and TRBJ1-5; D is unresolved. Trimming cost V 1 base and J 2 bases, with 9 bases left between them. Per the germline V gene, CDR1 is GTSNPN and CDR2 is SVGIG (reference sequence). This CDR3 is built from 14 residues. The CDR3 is CAWSGGVGNQPQHF. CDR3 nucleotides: TGTGCCTGGAGTGGGGGTGTTGGCAATCAGCCCCAGCATTTT. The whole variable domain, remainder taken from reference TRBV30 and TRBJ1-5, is SQTIHQWPATLVQPVGSPLSLECTVEGTSNPNLYWYRQAAGRGLQLLFYSVGIGQISSEVPQNLSASRPQDRQFILSSKKLLLSDSGFYLCAWSGGVGNQPQHFGDGTRLSIL.

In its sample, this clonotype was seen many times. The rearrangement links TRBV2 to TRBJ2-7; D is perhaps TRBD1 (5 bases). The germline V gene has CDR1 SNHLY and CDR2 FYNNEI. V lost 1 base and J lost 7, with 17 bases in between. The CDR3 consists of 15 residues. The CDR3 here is CASSEGLGDRREQYF. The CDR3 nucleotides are TGTGCCAGCAGTGAAGGATTAGGGGATCGCCGGGAGCAGTACTTC.

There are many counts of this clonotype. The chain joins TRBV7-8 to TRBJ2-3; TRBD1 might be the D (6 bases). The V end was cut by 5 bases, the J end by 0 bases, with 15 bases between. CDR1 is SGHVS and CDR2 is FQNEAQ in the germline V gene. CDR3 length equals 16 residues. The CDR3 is CASSANRVASTDTQYF. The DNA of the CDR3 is TGTGCCAGCAGCGCAAACAGGGTCGCTAGCACAGATACGCAGTATTTT. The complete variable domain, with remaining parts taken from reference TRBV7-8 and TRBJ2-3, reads GAGVSQSPRYKVAKRGQDVALRCDPISGHVSLFWYQQALGQGPEFLTYFQNEAQLDKSGLPSDRFFAERPEGSVSTLKIQRTQQEDSAVYLCASSANRVASTDTQYFGPGTRLTVL.

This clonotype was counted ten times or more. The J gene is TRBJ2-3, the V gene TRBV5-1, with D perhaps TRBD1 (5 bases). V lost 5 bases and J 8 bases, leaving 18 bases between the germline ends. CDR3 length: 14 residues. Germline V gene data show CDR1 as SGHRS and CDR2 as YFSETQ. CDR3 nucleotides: TGCGCCAGCAGGGGGATAGGGGCCTTTCTTACGCAGTATTTT. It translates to CASRGIGAFLTQYF.

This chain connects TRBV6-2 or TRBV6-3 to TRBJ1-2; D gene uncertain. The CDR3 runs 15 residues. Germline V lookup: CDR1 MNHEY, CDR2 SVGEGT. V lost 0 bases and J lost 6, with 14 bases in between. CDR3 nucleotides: TGTGCCAGCAGTTACTCGAGGGCAGTAGAGGATGGCTACACCTTC. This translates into CASSYSRAVEDGYTF.

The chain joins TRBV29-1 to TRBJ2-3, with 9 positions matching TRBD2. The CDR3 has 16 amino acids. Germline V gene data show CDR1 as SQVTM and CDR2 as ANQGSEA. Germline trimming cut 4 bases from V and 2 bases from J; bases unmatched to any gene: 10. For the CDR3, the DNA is TGCAGCGTTGTCGGGCTAGCGGGAACCACCACAGATACGCAGTATTTT. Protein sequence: CSVVGLAGTTTDTQYF.

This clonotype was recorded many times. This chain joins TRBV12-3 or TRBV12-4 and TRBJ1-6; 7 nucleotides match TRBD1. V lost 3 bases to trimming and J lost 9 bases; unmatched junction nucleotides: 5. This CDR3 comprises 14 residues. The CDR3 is CASSFWGDSSPLHF. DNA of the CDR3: TGTGCCAGCAGTTTTTGGGGGGACAGTTCACCCCTCCACTTT.

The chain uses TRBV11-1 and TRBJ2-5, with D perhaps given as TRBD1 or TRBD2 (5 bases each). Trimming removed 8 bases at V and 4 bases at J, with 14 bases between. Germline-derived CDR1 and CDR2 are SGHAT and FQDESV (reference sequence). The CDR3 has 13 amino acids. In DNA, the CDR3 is TGTGCCAGCGGACATAGCGATAGAGAGACCCAGTACTTC. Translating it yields CASGHSDRETQYF.

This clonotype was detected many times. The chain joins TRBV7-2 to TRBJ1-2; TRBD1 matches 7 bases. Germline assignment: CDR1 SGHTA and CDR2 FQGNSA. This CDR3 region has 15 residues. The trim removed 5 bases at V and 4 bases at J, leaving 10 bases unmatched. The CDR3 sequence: CASSPGRGHSYGYTF. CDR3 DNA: TGTGCCAGCAGCCCCGGGAGGGGGCATAGCTATGGCTACACCTTC.

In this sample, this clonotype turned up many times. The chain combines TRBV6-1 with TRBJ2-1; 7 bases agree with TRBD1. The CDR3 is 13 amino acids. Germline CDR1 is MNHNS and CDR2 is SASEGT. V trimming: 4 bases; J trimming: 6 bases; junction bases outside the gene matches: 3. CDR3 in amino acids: CASSVTGSNEQFF. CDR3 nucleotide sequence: TGTGCCAGCAGTGTGACAGGGTCCAATGAGCAGTTCTTC.

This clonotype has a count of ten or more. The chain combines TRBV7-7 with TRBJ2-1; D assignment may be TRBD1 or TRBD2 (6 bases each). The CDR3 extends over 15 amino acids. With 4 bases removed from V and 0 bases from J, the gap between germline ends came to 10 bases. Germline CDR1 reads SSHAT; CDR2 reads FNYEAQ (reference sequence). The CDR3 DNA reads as TGTGCCAGCAGCTGGGGGGCGGCCTCCTACAATGAGCAGTTCTTC. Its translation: CASSWGAASYNEQFF.

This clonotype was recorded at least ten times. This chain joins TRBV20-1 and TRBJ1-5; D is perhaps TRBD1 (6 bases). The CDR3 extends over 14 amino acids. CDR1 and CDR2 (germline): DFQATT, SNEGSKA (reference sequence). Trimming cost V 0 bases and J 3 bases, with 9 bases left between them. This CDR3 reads CSAREGADNQPQHF. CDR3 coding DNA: TGCAGTGCTAGAGAGGGGGCAGACAATCAGCCCCAGCATTTT.

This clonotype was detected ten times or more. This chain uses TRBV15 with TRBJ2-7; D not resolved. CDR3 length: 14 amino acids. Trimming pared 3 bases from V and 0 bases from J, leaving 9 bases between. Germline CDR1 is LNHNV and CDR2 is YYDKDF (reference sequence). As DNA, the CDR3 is TGTGCCACCAGCAGGGGCCCTACCTCCTACGAGCAGTACTTC. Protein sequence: CATSRGPTSYEQYF. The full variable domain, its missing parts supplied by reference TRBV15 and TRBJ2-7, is DAMVIQNPRYQVTQFGKPVTLSCSQTLNHNVMYWYQQKSSQAPKLLFHYYDKDFNNEADTPDNFQSRRPNTSFCFLDIRSPGLGDTAMYLCATSRGPTSYEQYFGPGTRLTVT.

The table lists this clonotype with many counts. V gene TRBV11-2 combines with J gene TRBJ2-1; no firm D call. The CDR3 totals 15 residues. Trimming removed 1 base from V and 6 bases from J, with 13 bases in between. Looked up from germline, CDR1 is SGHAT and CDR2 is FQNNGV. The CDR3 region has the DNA TGTGCCAGCAGCTTAGGTAACTGGATTTCCAATGAGCAGTTCTTC. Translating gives CASSLGNWISNEQFF.

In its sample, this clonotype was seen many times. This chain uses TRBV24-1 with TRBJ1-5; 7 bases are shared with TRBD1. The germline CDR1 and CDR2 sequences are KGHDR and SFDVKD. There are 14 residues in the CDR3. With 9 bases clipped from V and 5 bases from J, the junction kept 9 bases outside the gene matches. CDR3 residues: CATSRGGTDQPQHF. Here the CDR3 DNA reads TGTGCCACCTCCAGGGGGGGGACGGATCAGCCCCAGCATTTT.

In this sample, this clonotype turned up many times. The DNA for the CDR3 is TGTGCCAGCAGTTCAATAGACAGGGACCAAGAGACCCAGTACTTC. This encodes CASSSIDRDQETQYF. This chain joins TRBV28 and TRBJ2-5; TRBD1 matches at 7 bases. Germline CDR1 and CDR2: MDHEN and SYDVKM. This CDR3 spans 15 amino acids. V trimming: 4 bases; J trimming: 0 bases; junction bases outside the gene matches: 5.

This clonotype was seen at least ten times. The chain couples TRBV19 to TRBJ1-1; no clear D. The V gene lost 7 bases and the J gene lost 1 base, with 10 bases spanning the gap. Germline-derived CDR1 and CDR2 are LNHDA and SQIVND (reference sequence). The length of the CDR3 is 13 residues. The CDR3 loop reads CASKSTRNTEAFF. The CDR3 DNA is TGTGCCAGTAAAAGCACAAGGAACACTGAAGCTTTCTTT. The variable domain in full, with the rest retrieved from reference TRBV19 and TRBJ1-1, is DGGITQSPKYLFRKEGQNVTLSCEQNLNHDAMYWYRQDPGQGLRLIYYSQIVNDFQKGDIAEGYSVSREKKESFPLTVTSAQKNPTAFYLCASKSTRNTEAFFGQGTRLTVV.

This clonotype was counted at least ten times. CDR3 region: CASSLGLGGDQETQYF. In DNA form, the CDR3 reads TGTGCCAGCAGCTTAGGTCTCGGCGGGGACCAAGAGACCCAGTACTTC. The J gene is TRBJ2-5, the V gene TRBV7-2, with TRBD2 as a possible D gene (6 bases). Deletions cut 1 base from V and 0 bases from J, with 12 bases between. This CDR3 region has 16 residues. The germline V gene encodes CDR1 SGHTA and CDR2 FQGNSA.

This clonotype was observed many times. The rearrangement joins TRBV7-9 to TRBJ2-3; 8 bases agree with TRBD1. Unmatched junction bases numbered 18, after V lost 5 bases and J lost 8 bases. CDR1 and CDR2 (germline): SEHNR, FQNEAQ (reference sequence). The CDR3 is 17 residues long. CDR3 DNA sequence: TGTGCCAGCAGCCCAAAGCCCGGGACAGGACTCCCGGGTACGCAGTATTTT. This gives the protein CASSPKPGTGLPGTQYF. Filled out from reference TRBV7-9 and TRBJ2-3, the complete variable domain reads DTGVSQNPRHKITKRGQNVTFRCDPISEHNRLYWYRQTLGQGPEFLTYFQNEAQLEKSRLLSDRFSAERPKGSFSTLEIQRTEQGDSAMYLCASSPKPGTGLPGTQYFGPGTRLTVL.

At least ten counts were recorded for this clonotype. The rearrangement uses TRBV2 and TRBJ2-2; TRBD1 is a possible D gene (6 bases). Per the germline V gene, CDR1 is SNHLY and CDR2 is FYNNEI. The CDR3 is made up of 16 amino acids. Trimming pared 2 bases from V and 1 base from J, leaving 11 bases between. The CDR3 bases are TGTGCCAGCAGTGAATATCAGACAGGGAACACCGGGGAGCTGTTTTTT. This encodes CASSEYQTGNTGELFF.

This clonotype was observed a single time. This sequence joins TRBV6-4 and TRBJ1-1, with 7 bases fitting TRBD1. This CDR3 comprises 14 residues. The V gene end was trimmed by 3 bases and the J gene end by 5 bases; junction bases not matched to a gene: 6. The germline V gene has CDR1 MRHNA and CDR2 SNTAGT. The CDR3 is CASSEGGRGTEAFF. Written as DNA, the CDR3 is TGTGCCAGCAGTGAAGGGGGCAGGGGTACTGAAGCTTTCTTT.